Listed here are 26 T cell receptor beta chains from one sample, sequenced in a study of T-cell reconstitution after alpha-beta-depleted transplantation in children. Preparation of the TCRbeta library was carried out with unique molecular identifiers. TCRdb reprocessed the PCR reads via MiXCR and lists one record per CDR3 protein. Of roughly 490,000 distinct CDR3 sequences listed, roughly 10% are singletons. The sample consisted of PBMCs, mostly from graft donor cells, taken 180 days after TCRalphabeta/CD19-depleted stem cell transplant. These receptor sequences come from a female patient aged 2 to 10 who had a stem cell transplant for aplastic anemia, so the T cells may come from the graft donor.

The J gene is TRBJ2-3, the V gene TRBV20-1; D is perhaps TRBD1 (6 bases). The V gene's germline CDR1 is DFQATT and CDR2 SNEGSKA (reference sequence). Trimming left V 5 bases short and J 0 bases short, with 15 bases between. This CDR3 has 15 residues. The CDR3 sequence: CSASKTGSSTDTQYF. CDR3 coding DNA: TGCAGTGCTTCAAAGACAGGTTCAAGCACAGATACGCAGTATTTT.

This clonotype was counted only a few times. The chain employs TRBV11-2 and TRBJ2-3, with 9 bases that match TRBD2. Germline CDR1 and CDR2: SGHAT and FQNNGV. This CDR3 has 16 amino acids. Trimming at V came to 0 bases and at J to 5 bases, leaving 6 bases not matched to a gene. DNA of the CDR3: TGTGCCAGCAGCTTAGAAGGAGCGCGGGGGGGAGATACGCAGTATTTT. As protein: CASSLEGARGGDTQYF.

In DNA, the CDR3 is TGTGCCTGGAGTGTAGGCCAGCCCCAGCATTTT. Translating it yields CAWSVGQPQHF. The chain combines TRBV30 with TRBJ1-5; no firm D call. Trimming pared 0 bases from V and 7 bases from J, leaving 4 bases between. The CDR3 has 11 residues. Germline CDR1 and CDR2: GTSNPN and SVGIG (reference sequence). The full variable domain, its missing parts supplied by reference TRBV30 and TRBJ1-5, is SQTIHQWPATLVQPVGSPLSLECTVEGTSNPNLYWYRQAAGRGLQLLFYSVGIGQISSEVPQNLSASRPQDRQFILSSKKLLLSDSGFYLCAWSVGQPQHFGDGTRLSIL.

This clonotype has more than one count but fewer than ten. The chain is built from TRBV19 and TRBJ2-1; D not resolved. CDR1 is LNHDA, CDR2 SQIVND, per germline (reference sequence). V gave up 5 bases and J gave up 6 bases, with 23 bases separating them. This CDR3 region has 17 residues. The CDR3 loop reads CASSHQIRVGLGNEQFF. The CDR3 DNA follows: TGTGCCAGTAGTCATCAGATCCGGGTGGGCTTGGGCAATGAGCAGTTCTTC. Variable domain in full (rest from reference TRBV19 and TRBJ2-1): DGGITQSPKYLFRKEGQNVTLSCEQNLNHDAMYWYRQDPGQGLRLIYYSQIVNDFQKGDIAEGYSVSREKKESFPLTVTSAQKNPTAFYLCASSHQIRVGLGNEQFFGPGTRLTVL.

This clonotype appeared a few times. The chain has TRBV7-2 and TRBJ2-5, with D perhaps TRBD1 or TRBD2 (6 bases each). The V gene's germline CDR1 is SGHTA and CDR2 FQGNSA. V was trimmed by 7 bases and J by 5 bases, leaving 20 bases between them. The CDR3 has 15 residues. The CDR3 DNA reads TGTGCCAGCACTAAGAACGGGGGCCCGATGGAGACCCAGTACTTC. Translation gives CASTKNGGPMETQYF.

This clonotype was seen more than once but under ten times. The V call is TRBV7-9, the J call TRBJ2-7, with TRBD2 matching over 13 bases. Germline loops: CDR1 SEHNR, CDR2 FQNEAQ (reference sequence). The ends lost 3 bases at V and 3 bases at J; junction bases unmatched: 5. CDR3 length equals 16 residues. The CDR3 DNA follows: TGTGCCAGCAGCTTCGGACTAGCGGGAGATTTCTACGAGCAGTACTTC. It specifies CASSFGLAGDFYEQYF.

This clonotype was seen at least ten times. The CDR3 loop is CASSTHKNTIYF. The CDR3 DNA is TGTGCCAGCAGCACTCACAAGAACACCATATATTTT. The chain is built from TRBV13 and TRBJ1-3; D gene uncertain. V lost 5 bases, J lost 7 bases, and 9 bases lay in between. Germline loops: CDR1 PRHDT, CDR2 FYEKMQ (reference sequence). The CDR3 totals 12 residues.

This clonotype was detected only a few times. This rearrangement joins TRBV29-1 to TRBJ1-2; D is possibly TRBD1 (6 bases). V shed 7 bases and J shed 3 bases, with 12 bases lying between them. CDR3 length: 12 residues. From germline, CDR1 is SQVTM and CDR2 ANQGSEA. Written as DNA, the CDR3 is TGCAGCGCTCTACAGGGAGACTATGGCTACACCTTC. Translation gives CSALQGDYGYTF.

This clonotype was detected a few times. The chain is built from TRBV28 and TRBJ1-2, with TRBD1 identical over 7 bases. V dropped 4 bases and J dropped 8; count of bases not matched to a gene: 7. This CDR3 region has 13 residues. Germline CDR1 is MDHEN and CDR2 is SYDVKM. The CDR3 DNA is TGTGCCAGCAGTTCCCTACAGGGGCCGGGCTACACCTTC. This encodes CASSSLQGPGYTF.

The gene calls are TRBV12-3 or TRBV12-4 and TRBJ2-2; TRBD2 matches at 14 bases. V was clipped by 4 bases and J by 6 bases; unmatched bases: 4. CDR3 length equals 16 residues. CDR3 loop: CASSSGLAGGPGELFF. DNA for the CDR3: TGTGCCAGCAGTTCCGGACTAGCGGGAGGTCCCGGGGAGCTGTTTTTT.

The genes are TRBV7-9 and TRBJ2-5; D is perhaps TRBD2 (5 bases). The CDR3 has 16 amino acids. The V end was cut by 1 base, the J end by 7 bases, with 19 bases between. Germline CDR1 SEHNR, CDR2 FQNEAQ (reference sequence). The CDR3 bases are TGTGCCAGCAGCTTAGGGACCGGGCCCAGCCGGGGGACCCAGTACTTC. It translates to CASSLGTGPSRGTQYF. The full variable domain, its missing parts supplied by reference TRBV7-9 and TRBJ2-5, is DTGVSQNPRHKITKRGQNVTFRCDPISEHNRLYWYRQTLGQGPEFLTYFQNEAQLEKSRLLSDRFSAERPKGSFSTLEIQRTEQGDSAMYLCASSLGTGPSRGTQYFGPGTRLLVL.

This clonotype was counted between two and nine times. The J gene is TRBJ1-3, the V gene TRBV2; D perhaps matches TRBD1 (6 bases). Germline V gives CDR1 SNHLY, CDR2 FYNNEI. V shed 6 bases and J shed 7 bases, with 10 bases lying between them. CDR3 length: 12 residues. The CDR3, as DNA: TGTGCCAGCAGACAGGGAAAGAACACCATATATTTT. It specifies CASRQGKNTIYF.

V gene TRBV7-3 combines with J gene TRBJ2-2; unclear D gene. CDR1 is SGHTA, CDR2 FQGTGA, per germline. V was shortened by 2 bases and J by 4 bases, with 5 bases between the two germline ends. CDR3 length: 13 amino acids. The DNA for the CDR3 is TGTGCCAGCAGCTTAGACATCACCGGGGAGCTGTTTTTT. It is translated as CASSLDITGELFF.

There are a few counts of this clonotype. V usage is TRBV15 and J usage is TRBJ1-5, with D perhaps TRBD1 (5 bases). V was cut by 1 base and J by 5 bases, with 18 bases left in between. The CDR3 spans 17 residues. The germline CDR1 and CDR2 sequences are LNHNV and YYDKDF (reference sequence). The CDR3 protein is CATSRGGVWGLHQPQHF. CDR3 coding DNA: TGTGCCACCAGCAGAGGGGGGGTTTGGGGTCTTCATCAGCCCCAGCATTTT.

This clonotype was recorded a few times. V gene TRBV5-1 combines with J gene TRBJ1-2; 8 bases align to TRBD1. Germline V CDR1 and CDR2: SGHRS, YFSETQ. This CDR3 is built from 15 residues. V shed 4 bases, J shed 4 bases, and the junction held 9 bases outside the gene matches. CDR3 region: CASSLMGQATYGYTF. CDR3 bases: TGCGCCAGCAGCCTCATGGGACAGGCAACCTATGGCTACACCTTC.

This clonotype came up a few times. The chain employs TRBV28 and TRBJ2-5; 8 bases line up with TRBD1. The V and J ends lost 6 bases and 5 bases, in that order; junction bases with no gene match: 5. The germline V gene has CDR1 MDHEN and CDR2 SYDVKM. The CDR3 spans 13 residues. CDR3 in amino acids: CASSQGAEETQYF. In nucleotides, the CDR3 is TGTGCCAGCAGCCAGGGGGCGGAGGAGACCCAGTACTTC.

This clonotype was seen a handful of times. V is TRBV11-2 and J is TRBJ2-4, with TRBD1 matching over 7 bases. Germline lookup yields CDR1 SGHAT and CDR2 FQNNGV. CDR3 size: 15 residues. V gave up 1 base and J gave up 9 bases; unmatched junction bases: 9. The CDR3 loop is CASSLAGTAGGIQYF. In DNA form, the CDR3 reads TGTGCCAGCAGCTTAGCGGGGACAGCCGGCGGCATTCAGTACTTC.

Only a few counts were recorded for this clonotype. The chain couples TRBV28 to TRBJ2-7, with 9 positions matching TRBD1. This CDR3 spans 14 amino acids. Germline loops: CDR1 MDHEN, CDR2 SYDVKM. V lost 6 bases, J lost 2 bases, and 5 bases stayed unmatched. The CDR3 reads CASRTDRGTYEQYF. The CDR3 region has the DNA TGTGCCAGCAGAACGGACAGGGGAACCTACGAGCAGTACTTC.

The V and J genes are TRBV5-1 and TRBJ2-3; D uncertain. Germline V CDR1 and CDR2: SGHRS, YFSETQ. The CDR3 has 14 residues. V lost 2 bases and J lost 5, with 12 bases in between. CDR3 amino acids: CASSFGDVEDTQYF. In nucleotides, the CDR3 is TGCGCCAGCAGCTTTGGAGATGTGGAAGATACGCAGTATTTT.

This rearrangement joins TRBV7-8 to TRBJ2-1; 11 bases align to TRBD2. CDR3 length: 15 amino acids. The germline gives CDR1 SGHVS, CDR2 FQNEAQ. The ends lost 3 bases at V and 8 bases at J; junction bases unmatched: 6. CDR3 nucleotides: TGTGCCAGCAGCTTCTTAGCGGGAGGGCCCCATGAGCAGTTCTTC. This codes for CASSFLAGGPHEQFF.

The chain has TRBV4-3 and TRBJ2-1, with 13 bases aligning to TRBD2. CDR3 length equals 17 residues. V gave up 4 bases and J gave up 7 bases; unmatched junction bases: 10. The germline V gene has CDR1 LGHNA and CDR2 YSLEER. The CDR3 spells CASSLWTSGSLRNEQFF. CDR3 sequence (DNA): TGCGCCAGCAGCCTCTGGACTAGCGGGAGTTTGAGGAATGAGCAGTTCTTC.

This chain links TRBV21-1 with TRBJ2-7; the table names TRBD1, a call not compared with the DNA. TRBV21-1 represents a pseudogene. This CDR3 comprises 13 residues. The CDR3 protein is CASSKEGHTEQYV. The CDR3 region has the DNA TGTGCCAGCAGCAAAGAGGGACACACCGAGCAGTACGTC.

This clonotype occurred many times. The chain uses TRBV24-1 and TRBJ1-2; D unclear. Germline V gene lookup returns CDR1 KGHDR and CDR2 SFDVKD. Between the trimmed V and J ends, which lost 2 bases and 1 base, there was a span of 7 bases. The CDR3 has 14 amino acids. The CDR3 here is CATSDSTSNYGYTF. CDR3 nucleotide sequence: TGTGCCACCAGTGATTCGACAAGTAACTATGGCTACACCTTC.

This clonotype has only a few counts. The CDR3 DNA reads TGTGCCACCAGCAGAGACCCTCTAAACGCGTTTGAGCAGTTCTTC. Translation: CATSRDPLNAFEQFF. The rearrangement links TRBV15 to TRBJ2-1; D is uncertain. The CDR3 consists of 15 residues. CDR1 LNHNV and CDR2 YYDKDF come from the germline V gene (reference sequence). V gave up 0 bases and J gave up 9 bases, with 15 bases separating them.

J is TRBJ2-7 and V is TRBV20-1, with 10 nucleotides matching TRBD2. The length of the CDR3 is 15 residues. V trimming: 3 bases; J trimming: 4 bases; junction bases outside the gene matches: 9. The germline gives CDR1 DFQATT, CDR2 SNEGSKA (reference sequence). DNA of the CDR3: TGCAGTGCTAGTCCTAGCGGGAGAAACCTGTACGAGCAGTACTTC. Translated: CSASPSGRNLYEQYF.

This sequence joins TRBV6-5 and TRBJ2-3; 8 nucleotides align to TRBD2. Germline V gene sequence: CDR1 MNHEY, CDR2 SVGAGI. V shed 2 bases, J shed 1 base, and the junction held 2 bases outside the gene matches. The CDR3 contains 15 residues. The CDR3 nucleotides read TGTGCCAGCAGTTACATGCGGGAGGGCACAGATACGCAGTATTTT. Its protein is CASSYMREGTDTQYF.